The next 30 T cell receptor beta chains were all read from a single sample in a study of B cell selection in AIRE deficiency. CD4+CD127+ cells were sorted as the conventional CD4 T cells. TCRdb's table, derived via immunoSEQ multiplex PCR, lists solely in-frame clones and lacks some. This table holds about 22,000 clones, roughly 95% found once. Sequenced sample: CD4+CD127+ conventional T cells sorted from PBMCs. The receptors were gathered from a human donor in good health.

The V call is TRBV5-1, the J call TRBJ2-1; D unclear. Germline CDR1 and CDR2: SGHRS and YFSETQ. V was pared by 2 bases and J by 0 bases, with 3 bases between. The CDR3 contains 13 residues. In DNA form, the CDR3 reads TGCGCCAGCAGCTTAGCCTCCTACAATGAGCAGTTCTTC. Translating it yields CASSLASYNEQFF.

The chain links TRBV10-3 to TRBJ1-1, with D possibly matching TRBD1 (6 bases). The CDR3 runs to 14 residues. Trimming stripped 4 bases from V and 5 bases from J, with 14 bases between. CDR1 and CDR2 (germline): ENHRY, SYGVKD. This CDR3 is CAISGVRGETEAFF. Here the CDR3 DNA reads TGTGCCATCAGTGGTGTCAGGGGAGAAACTGAAGCTTTCTTT.

This rearrangement joins TRBV11-2 to TRBJ2-1; 7 bases are a match to TRBD2. CDR3 length equals 17 residues. The V segment lost 5 bases and the J segment 6 bases; nucleotides outside the gene matches: 16. Germline CDR1 is SGHAT and CDR2 is FQNNGV. CDR3 DNA sequence: TGTGCCAGCAGCCCGCCTCGGGGAGGGAACGGGGGCAATGAGCAGTTCTTC. This sequence encodes CASSPPRGGNGGNEQFF.

V and J are TRBV28 and TRBJ2-3; TRBD1 is a possible D gene (6 bases). Germline V gives CDR1 MDHEN, CDR2 SYDVKM. Trimming took off 3 bases at V and 3 bases at J, with 13 bases between the two ends. The CDR3 sequence is 15 residues long. The CDR3 loop is CASSFQGLLTDTQYF. Here the CDR3 DNA reads TGTGCCAGCAGTTTCCAGGGGCTATTGACAGATACGCAGTATTTT.

J is TRBJ2-3 and V is TRBV7-9, with D perhaps TRBD1 or TRBD2 (5 bases each). V lost 3 bases to trimming and J lost 3 bases, with 7 bases between them. CDR3 size: 13 residues. CDR1 and CDR2 (germline): SEHNR, FQNEAQ (reference sequence). This CDR3 reads CASSLGTTDTQYF. CDR3 in DNA: TGTGCCAGCAGCTTGGGGACGACAGATACGCAGTATTTT.

This chain links TRBV10-3 with TRBJ2-3; D unclear. Looked up from germline, CDR1 is ENHRY and CDR2 is SYGVKD. With 5 bases removed from V and 0 bases from J, the gap between germline ends came to 15 bases. This CDR3 spans 16 amino acids. CDR3 in DNA: TGTGCCATCAGTCAAAACAGTCTGACTAGCACAGATACGCAGTATTTT. This translates into CAISQNSLTSTDTQYF.

This clone was seen a single time. The chain combines TRBV27 with TRBJ2-5, with D maybe TRBD2 (5 bases). Germline values: CDR1 MNHEY, CDR2 SMNVEV (reference sequence). The CDR3 runs 14 residues. Trimming removed 5 bases from V and 0 bases from J, with 10 bases in between. In DNA, the CDR3 is TGTGCCAGCAGTACAACTAGGAACCAAGAGACCCAGTACTTC. Its protein product is CASSTTRNQETQYF.

This clone was seen a single time. The V and J genes are TRBV27 and TRBJ1-2, with D unclear. The CDR3 spans 13 residues. Trimming removed 6 bases from V and 4 bases from J, with 12 bases in between. The germline V gene has CDR1 MNHEY and CDR2 SMNVEV (reference sequence). The CDR3 region has the DNA TGTGCCAGCAGGTCGCGGAACCTCTATGGCTACACCTTC. Translation: CASRSRNLYGYTF.

The chain links TRBV6-5 to TRBJ2-2; D call uncertain. There are 13 residues in the CDR3. The V end was cut by 2 bases, the J end by 3 bases, with 4 bases between. Germline V gene sequence: CDR1 MNHEY, CDR2 SVGAGI. The CDR3 loop reads CASSYADTGELFF. CDR3 bases: TGTGCCAGCAGTTACGCAGACACCGGGGAGCTGTTTTTT.

The CDR3 loop is CATSRDGGGSTDTQYF. CDR3 bases: TGTGCCACCAGCAGAGATGGGGGCGGGAGCACAGATACGCAGTATTTT. The chain uses TRBV15 and TRBJ2-3, with D tentatively TRBD1 (6 bases). Germline-derived CDR1 and CDR2 are LNHNV and YYDKDF (reference sequence). V lost 0 bases and J lost 0, with 10 bases in between. The CDR3 runs 16 residues.

This rearrangement joins TRBV29-1 to TRBJ1-2; D unclear. From germline, CDR1 is SQVTM and CDR2 ANQGSEA. This CDR3 is built from 12 residues. Trimming cost V 8 bases and J 2 bases, with 12 bases left between them. CDR3 in amino acids: CSTLEGNYGYTF. CDR3 in DNA: TGCAGCACCCTAGAGGGCAACTATGGCTACACCTTC. Based on the CDR3 plus reference TRBV29-1 and TRBJ1-2, the full variable domain is SAVISQKPSRDICQRGTSLTIQCQVDSQVTMMFWYRQQPGQSLTLIATANQGSEATYESGFVIDKFPISRPNLTFSTLTVSNMSPEDSSIYLCSTLEGNYGYTFGSGTRLTVV.

This chain uses TRBV28 with TRBJ1-5; 10 bases are a match to TRBD1. The CDR3 is 14 amino acids. V shed 6 bases, J shed 4 bases, and the junction held 3 bases outside the gene matches. Looked up from germline, CDR1 is MDHEN and CDR2 is SYDVKM. CDR3 nucleotides: TGTGCCAGCAGAAGACAGGGGGCGAATCAGCCCCAGCATTTT. Residues: CASRRQGANQPQHF.

The rearrangement joins TRBV18 to TRBJ1-4, with D perhaps TRBD1 (5 bases). CDR1 and CDR2 from the germline V gene are KGHSH and LQKENI. This CDR3 is 13 amino acids long. V lost 4 bases, J lost 6 bases, and 9 bases lay in between. For the CDR3, the DNA is TGTGCCAGCTCACGAGACAGTTATGAAAAACTGTTTTTT. Its translation is CASSRDSYEKLFF.

This chain uses TRBV19 with TRBJ2-5; 7 bases line up with TRBD1. CDR1 is LNHDA and CDR2 is SQIVND in the germline V gene (reference sequence). This CDR3 has 13 amino acids. The J segment lost 4 bases and the V segment lost 4 bases, leaving 3 bases of the junction unmatched. The CDR3 sequence is CASSRQGGETQYF. CDR3 bases: TGTGCCAGTAGTAGACAGGGTGGAGAGACCCAGTACTTC.

The CDR3 coding sequence is TGTGCCAGTAGTATCGTTGGGTTTGTTAATGAAAAACTGTTTTTT. Its translation: CASSIVGFVNEKLFF. The V call is TRBV19, the J call TRBJ1-4, with D uncertain. CDR3 size: 15 residues. Trimming removed 3 bases from V and 4 bases from J, with 12 bases in between. Per the germline V gene, CDR1 is LNHDA and CDR2 is SQIVND (reference sequence).

The V call is TRBV5-1, the J call TRBJ1-6; 8 bases are a match to TRBD1. V lost 4 bases, J lost 9 bases, and 6 bases stayed unmatched. The CDR3 loop spans 14 amino acids. Germline V CDR1 and CDR2: SGHRS, YFSETQ. The CDR3 protein is CASSLDRVRSPLHF. CDR3 bases: TGCGCCAGCAGCCTGGACAGGGTCCGTTCACCCCTCCACTTT.

The chain couples TRBV7-2 to TRBJ2-2, with D unresolved. This CDR3 spans 14 amino acids. Germline lookup yields CDR1 SGHTA and CDR2 FQGNSA. Trimming took 1 base from V and 8 from J, leaving 11 bases between them. CDR3 coding DNA: TGTGCCAGCAGCTTAGAATCCAGGTCGGGGGAGCTGTTTTTT. Translating it yields CASSLESRSGELFF.

V usage is TRBV7-9 and J usage is TRBJ2-7; TRBD1 matches 7 bases. CDR3 length: 14 residues. The J segment lost 5 bases and the V segment lost 5 bases, leaving 9 bases of the junction unmatched. From germline, CDR1 is SEHNR and CDR2 FQNEAQ (reference sequence). The CDR3 DNA follows: TGTGCCAGCAGCCCCCGGGACAGTTCTAACGAGCAGTACTTC. Translated: CASSPRDSSNEQYF.

V usage is TRBV5-4 and J usage is TRBJ2-1; no clear D gene. This CDR3 region has 12 residues. The V and J ends lost 0 bases and 14 bases respectively, with 12 bases between them. Germline lookup yields CDR1 SGHNT and CDR2 YYREEE (reference sequence). CDR3 amino acids: CASSLDASRKFF. CDR3 sequence (DNA): TGTGCCAGCAGCTTGGACGCCAGTAGGAAGTTCTTC.

J is TRBJ2-6 and V is TRBV11-2; no clear D. Germline lookup yields CDR1 SGHAT and CDR2 FQNNGV. The CDR3 has 15 residues. Trimming took off 2 bases at V and 1 base at J, with 6 bases between the two ends. The CDR3 loop is CASSLTASGANVLTF. The CDR3 DNA reads as TGTGCCAGCAGCTTAACGGCTTCTGGGGCCAACGTCCTGACTTTC. Complete variable domain (other parts from reference TRBV11-2 and TRBJ2-6): EAGVAQSPRYKIIEKRQSVAFWCNPISGHATLYWYQQILGQGPKLLIQFQNNGVVDDSQLPKDRFSAERLKGVDSTLKIQPAKLEDSAVYLCASSLTASGANVLTFGAGSRLTVL.

This chain links TRBV9 with TRBJ1-2; D remains unclear. V was pared by 0 bases and J by 7 bases, with 10 bases between. This CDR3 is 13 amino acids long. CDR1 and CDR2 (germline): SGDLS, YYNGEE. The CDR3 loop reads CASSVGHLGGYTF. CDR3 nucleotide sequence: TGTGCCAGCAGCGTAGGACACCTGGGTGGCTACACCTTC. The entire variable domain, with the rest obtained from reference TRBV9 and TRBJ1-2, is as follows: DSGVTQTPKHLITATGQRVTLRCSPRSGDLSVYWYQQSLDQGLQFLIQYYNGEERAKGNILERFSAQQFPDLHSELNLSSLELGDSALYFCASSVGHLGGYTFGSGTRLTVV.

The V gene is TRBV9, the J gene TRBJ1-1; TRBD1 might be the D (5 bases). Germline CDR1 is SGDLS and CDR2 is YYNGEE. The CDR3 totals 15 residues. V was cut by 4 bases and J by 0 bases, with 13 bases left in between. The CDR3 loop reads CASSSLTVLNTEAFF. CDR3 in DNA: TGTGCCAGCAGCTCCTTGACAGTGCTGAACACTGAAGCTTTCTTT.

J is TRBJ1-4 and V is TRBV6-5; a possible D gene is TRBD1 (5 bases). Trimming shortened V by 4 bases and J by 7 bases, and 19 bases separated the two germline ends. The CDR3 extends over 16 amino acids. The germline CDR1 and CDR2 sequences are MNHEY and SVGAGI. This chain's CDR3 is CASSFRGGRASEKLFF. The CDR3 DNA reads TGTGCCAGCAGTTTCCGCGGGGGGAGGGCGTCTGAAAAACTGTTTTTT.

This clone was detected only once. The genes are TRBV25-1 and TRBJ1-3; D gene unclear. With 3 bases removed from V and 5 bases from J, the gap between germline ends came to 8 bases. CDR1 is MGHDK and CDR2 is SYGVNS in the germline V gene. This CDR3 comprises 13 residues. The CDR3 coding sequence is TGTGCCAGCAGTGACCCGGGGAGAAACACCATATATTTT. Translated, it gives CASSDPGRNTIYF.

J is TRBJ1-2 and V is TRBV13; D not certain. The V end was cut by 9 bases, the J end by 13 bases, with 12 bases between. Germline CDR1 reads PRHDT; CDR2 reads FYEKMQ (reference sequence). CDR3 length: 9 residues. In DNA form, the CDR3 reads TGTGCCAGATTAGAAGGGTCCACCTTC. It is translated as CARLEGSTF.

The chain carries TRBV30 and TRBJ2-5; D is uncertain. The ends were cut back, 4 bases at V and 4 bases at J, with 7 bases in the middle. There are 11 residues in the CDR3. Germline loops: CDR1 GTSNPN, CDR2 SVGIG (reference sequence). The CDR3 loop reads CAWNSRETQYF. CDR3 DNA: TGTGCCTGGAACAGTCGAGAGACCCAGTACTTC.

V gene TRBV7-8 combines with J gene TRBJ1-2; tentative D call: TRBD1 (5 bases). The V gene's germline CDR1 is SGHVS and CDR2 FQNEAQ. CDR3 length: 13 residues. V lost 5 bases to trimming and J lost 2 bases, with 9 bases between them. The CDR3 reads CASSRDGNYGYTF. CDR3 nucleotide sequence: TGTGCCAGCAGCCGGGACGGGAACTATGGCTACACCTTC.

The chain combines TRBV5-4 with TRBJ2-6; a weak D match, TRBD1 (5 bases). Between the trimmed V and J ends, which lost 2 bases and 4 bases, there was a span of 16 bases. Germline CDR1 reads SGHNT; CDR2 reads YYREEE (reference sequence). The CDR3 length is 17 residues. The CDR3 DNA follows: TGTGCCAGCAGCTTACAGGCCTCACCCTCCGGGGCCAACGTCCTGACTTTC. Amino acids: CASSLQASPSGANVLTF.

This chain uses TRBV5-1 with TRBJ2-1; D might be TRBD1 (6 bases). This CDR3 has 13 residues. The V end was cut by 4 bases, the J end by 5 bases, with 10 bases between. The germline gives CDR1 SGHRS, CDR2 YFSETQ. CDR3 bases: TGCGCCAGCAGCATCGGGACAAACAATGAGCAGTTCTTC. The encoded protein is CASSIGTNNEQFF.

This sequence joins TRBV6-5 and TRBJ1-2, with D tentatively TRBD1 (6 bases). Germline values: CDR1 MNHEY, CDR2 SVGAGI. V was cut by 8 bases and J by 7 bases, with 23 bases left in between. There are 15 residues in the CDR3. DNA for the CDR3: TGTGCCAGCGGAGATCCCCCTCGGGGGGGCGCTGGCTACACCTTC. Amino acid sequence: CASGDPPRGGAGYTF.